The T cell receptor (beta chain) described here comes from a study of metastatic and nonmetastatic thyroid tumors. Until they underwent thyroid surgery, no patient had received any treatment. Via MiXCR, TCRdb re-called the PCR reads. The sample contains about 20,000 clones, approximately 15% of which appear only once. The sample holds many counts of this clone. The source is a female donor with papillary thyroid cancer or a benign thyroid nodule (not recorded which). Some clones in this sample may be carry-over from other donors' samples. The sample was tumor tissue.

The CDR3 DNA is TGCGCCAGCAGCCGACAGGGGCGGGGGGAAAAACTGTTTTTT. It translates to CASSRQGRGEKLFF. This chain links TRBV4-1 with TRBJ1-4; 8 nucleotides line up with TRBD1. This CDR3 is built from 14 residues. Germline V gene data show CDR1 as MGHRA and CDR2 as YSYEKL. Trimming removed 4 bases from V and 8 bases from J; junction bases left unmatched: 6.